The clone carrying this TCR beta chain appeared once. The antigen is not known. Constant-region priming of around 500 ng total RNA yielded TCR beta cDNA. TCR beta libraries came from three nested multiplex PCR rounds using slightly modified ARM-PCR. TRBV1-TRBV30 forward primers paired with a C-beta reverse primer drove the first two PCR rounds, about 9 cycles each. TCRdb processed the multiplex PCR reads anew with MiXCR; each CDR3 protein has one entry. The data hold 250,000 to 400,000 distinct CDR3 sequences, with roughly two thirds observed a single time. The CDR3 has 13 residues. Trimming took off 7 bases at V and 10 bases at J, with 14 bases between the two ends. The data derive from a study of tumor-infiltrating lymphocytes in primary liver carcinoma. Across the study: With diameters of about 4.2 to 10 cm, tumors were stage T1-T3 N0M0. Study-level points and caveats: Lower overlap was observed for tumor-adjacent and tumor-blood pairs relative to tumor region pairs.

Blood RNA originated from unsorted whole blood, with germline DNA additionally extracted. Among the patients, all had chronic HBV infection and none had been treated. In advance of surgery, 3 to 4.5 milliliters of peripheral blood were collected. The receptor was derived from a man between 35 and 55 years old with primary liver carcinoma and hepatitis B virus infection. The chain recombines TRBV12-3 or TRBV12-4 with TRBJ1-6; D remains unclear. The sequencing sample was made of peripheral blood. The CDR3 is CASTDSMRSPLHF. CDR3 nucleotides: TGTGCCAGCACCGACTCAATGCGGTCACCCCTCCACTTT.